This T cell receptor (beta chain) was retrieved from a study of blood T cell repertoires in COVID-19. Method: immunoSEQ multiplex PCR; TCRdb's copy keeps in-frame clones and lacks some. The sample has roughly 250,000 clones; about 91% are singletons. The sample comprised PBMCs or T cells enriched from blood (not recorded which). This receptor was obtained from a human donor in a cohort exposed to, infected with or recovered from COVID-19 (not recorded which). The donor label of this sample is uncertain.

The CDR3 is CASSFGEGGNTIYF. In DNA, the CDR3 is TGTGCCAGCAGCTTTGGGGAGGGAGGAAACACCATATATTTT. The V and J genes are TRBV7-9 and TRBJ1-3; D is uncertain. The CDR3 length is 14 residues. The ends were cut back, 3 bases at V and 4 bases at J, with 10 bases in the middle. Germline CDR1 and CDR2: SEHNR and FQNEAQ (reference sequence).